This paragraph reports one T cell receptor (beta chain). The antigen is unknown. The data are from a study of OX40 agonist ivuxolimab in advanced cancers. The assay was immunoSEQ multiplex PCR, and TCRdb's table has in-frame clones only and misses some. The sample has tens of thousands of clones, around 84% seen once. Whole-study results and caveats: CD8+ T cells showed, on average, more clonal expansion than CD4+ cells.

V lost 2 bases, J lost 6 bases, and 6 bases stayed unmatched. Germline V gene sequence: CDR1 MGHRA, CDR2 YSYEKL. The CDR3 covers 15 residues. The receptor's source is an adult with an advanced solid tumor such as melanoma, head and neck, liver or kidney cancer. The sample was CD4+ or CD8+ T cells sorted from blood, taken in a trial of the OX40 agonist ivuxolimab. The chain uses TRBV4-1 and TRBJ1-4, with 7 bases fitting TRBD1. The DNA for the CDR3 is TGCGCCAGCAGCCAACAGGGGGTCCTGGATGAAAAACTGTTTTTT. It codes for CASSQQGVLDEKLFF.